Below, one T cell receptor beta chain is given with its context. Measured with immunoSEQ multiplex PCR; TCRdb has only the in-frame clones, and not every one. In the table there are about 560,000 clones, just over 75% of which are singletons. In germline, CDR1 is SGHRS, CDR2 YFSETQ. The CDR3 length is 15 residues. The V gene lost 3 bases and the J gene lost 6 bases, with 16 bases spanning the gap. The sample belongs to a study of shared clonotypes between healthy human individuals. Specimen: PBMCs. The TCR was taken from a woman in her 40s in good health. Some clones in this sample may be carry-over from other donors' samples. The genes are TRBV5-1 and TRBJ1-5, with D tentatively TRBD1 (5 bases). DNA for the CDR3: TGCGCCAGCAGCTCTTTCGGGGGAGAAGGTCAGCCCCAGCATTTT. Its protein product is CASSSFGGEGQPQHF.